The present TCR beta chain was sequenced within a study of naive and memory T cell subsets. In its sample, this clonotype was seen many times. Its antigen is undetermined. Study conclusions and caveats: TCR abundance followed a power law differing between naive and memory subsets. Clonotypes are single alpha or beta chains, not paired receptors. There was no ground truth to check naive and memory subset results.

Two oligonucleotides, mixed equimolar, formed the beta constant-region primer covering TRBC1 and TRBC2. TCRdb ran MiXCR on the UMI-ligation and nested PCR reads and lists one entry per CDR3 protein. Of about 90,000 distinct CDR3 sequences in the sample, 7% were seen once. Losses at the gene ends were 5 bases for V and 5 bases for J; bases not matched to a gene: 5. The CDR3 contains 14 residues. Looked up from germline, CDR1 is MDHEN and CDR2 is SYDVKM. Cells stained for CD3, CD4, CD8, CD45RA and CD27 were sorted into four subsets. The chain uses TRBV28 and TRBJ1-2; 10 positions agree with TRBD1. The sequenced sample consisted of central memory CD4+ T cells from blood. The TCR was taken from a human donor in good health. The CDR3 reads CASSMDRGEYGYTF. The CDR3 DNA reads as TGTGCCAGCAGTATGGACAGGGGGGAATATGGCTACACCTTC.